This is a list of T cell receptor beta chains from one sample in a study of PD-1 blockade in classical Hodgkin lymphoma. The table came from immunoSEQ multiplex PCR; TCRdb's copy has only in-frame clones and leaves some out. The sample holds about 41,000 clones, about two thirds seen once. The starting material was peripheral blood mononuclear cells (PBMCs), obtained before the fourth cycle of nivolumab. These receptors came from a human donor with classical Hodgkin lymphoma. The CDR3 runs from the conserved cysteine through the conserved F or W. Each record gives: D gene, clone size, J gene, V gene, CDR3 DNA, CDR3 protein. The D gene is left open where the match is weak. Clone size is shown for a subset of rows, as once, few, many or a class of expanded clone.

>.|.|TRBJ2-3|TRBV10-3
TGTGCCATCAGGGAGGGGACAGCTACAGATACGCAGTATTTT
CAIREGTATDTQYF
>.|once|TRBJ2-2|TRBV7-6
TGTGCCAGCAGCCCAACATTAGGGTACACCGGGGAGCTGTTTTTT
CASSPTLGYTGELFF
>.|.|TRBJ1-5|TRBV19
TGTGCCAGTAGCGGACGGTATAGCAATCAGCCCCAGCATTTT
CASSGRYSNQPQHF
>.|.|TRBJ2-4|TRBV11-2
TGTGCCAGCAGCCAAGGACCGGTGGCCTCCAAAAACATTCAGTACTTC
CASSQGPVASKNIQYF
>.|.|TRBJ1-6|TRBV7-9
TGTGCCAGCAGCTCGGACTGGGCGGATTCACCCCTCCACTTT
CASSSDWADSPLHF
>.|.|TRBJ2-7|TRBV7-2
TGTGCCAGCAACTTAGGTCCGGTCTCCTACGAGCAGTACTTC
CASNLGPVSYEQYF
>.|.|TRBJ1-3|TRBV19
TGTGCCAGTAGTCCCGACTCAGGAAACACCATATATTTT
CASSPDSGNTIYF
>.|.|TRBJ2-6|TRBV7-2
TGTGCCAGCAGCCCCAGGGTCTCTGGGGCCAACGTCCTGACTTTC
CASSPRVSGANVLTF
>.|.|TRBJ2-2|TRBV7-6
TGTGCCAGCAGCTTAGAAGGCCTCGGGCCCGGGGAGCTGTTTTTT
CASSLEGLGPGELFF
>.|.|TRBJ1-1|TRBV19
TGTGCCAGTAGTATAAACTTAGGGGCCAACACTGAAGCTTTCTTT
CASSINLGANTEAFF
>TRBD2|.|TRBJ2-3|TRBV9
TGTGCCAGCAGCCCCGGGACTAGAGCGGTAGCTACGCAGTATTTT
CASSPGTRAVATQYF
>.|.|TRBJ2-2|TRBV4-1
TGCGCCAGCAGCCAGATCGCAGACAGAGGCGGGGAGCTGTTTTTT
CASSQIADRGGELFF
>TRBD1|medium-sized|TRBJ1-1|TRBV6-1
TGTGCCAGCAGTGAAGTATACAGGGGGTTTAACACTGAAGCTTTCTTT
CASSEVYRGFNTEAFF
>.|.|TRBJ1-2|TRBV2
TGTGCCAGCAGTGGGGGGATTCAATACTATGGCTACACCTTC
CASSGGIQYYGYTF
>.|few|TRBJ2-7|TRBV28
TGTGCCAGCAGTTTGCGTCCCGGCGGAGAGCAGTACTTC
CASSLRPGGEQYF
>TRBD1|.|TRBJ1-6|TRBV2
TGTGCCAGCAAGCTACAGGGGGATTCACCCCTCCACTTT
CASKLQGDSPLHF
>.|.|TRBJ1-1|TRBV29-1
TGCAGCGTGCGACCCGCGGACACTGAAGCTTTCTTT
CSVRPADTEAFF
>TRBD2|.|TRBJ2-5|TRBV4-2
TGTGCCAGCAGCCAAGAGGGCGGGGGGGCCTTTGAGACCCAGTACTTC
CASSQEGGGAFETQYF
>TRBD2|.|TRBJ2-1|TRBV2
TGTGCCAGCAGCGGGGGGGACTCCTACAATGAGCAGTTCTTC
CASSGGDSYNEQFF
>TRBD1|few|TRBJ1-6|TRBV28
TGTGCCACACAGGGGGGGAGCCCCTATAATTCACCCCTCCACTTT
CATQGGSPYNSPLHF
>.|.|TRBJ2-2|TRBV11-3
TGTGCCAGCAGCTCTCGCGGGGCGGTACAGCCCGGGGAGCTGTTTTTT
CASSSRGAVQPGELFF
>TRBD1|.|TRBJ2-7|TRBV27
TGTGCCAGCAGTTTAAGTTTTCGGGACAGAATGTACTTC
CASSLSFRDRMYF
>TRBD2|.|TRBJ2-1|TRBV4-2
TGTGCCAGCAGCCCCGAGCGGGGGAGCTACAATGAGCAGTTCTTC
CASSPERGSYNEQFF
>.|.|TRBJ1-1|TRBV7-3
TGTGCCAGCAGCATGGGACATCTGAACACTGAAGCTTTCTTT
CASSMGHLNTEAFF
>.|.|TRBJ2-1|TRBV27
TGTGCCAGCAGTTTGGTAATGGACAATGAGCAGTTCTTC
CASSLVMDNEQFF
>.|medium-sized|TRBJ2-7|TRBV5-6
TGTGCCAGCAGCTTGACTTACGAGCAGTACTTC
CASSLTYEQYF
>TRBD2|.|TRBJ2-2|TRBV7-2
TGTGCCAGCAGCCCTAGCGGGGGGGCCACCGGGGAGCTGTTTTTT
CASSPSGGATGELFF
>TRBD1|.|TRBJ1-1|TRBV5-1
TGCGCCAGCAGCTTGACTGGGACAGGGGGCACTGAAGCTTTCTTT
CASSLTGTGGTEAFF
>.|.|TRBJ1-4|TRBV7-9
TGTGCCAGCAGCCCAAGGCTCGAACAGGGTGTTAATGAAAAACTGTTTTTT
CASSPRLEQGVNEKLFF